This is a list of T cell receptor beta chains from one sample in a study of T cells in Graves' hyperthyroidism and ophthalmopathy. Via MiXCR, TCRdb re-called the multiplex PCR reads, giving one row per CDR3 protein. Seen here are hundreds of thousands of distinct CDR3 sequences, under 20% observed once, and the top ten hold 3.5% to 4%. The source material was blood. The receptors come from a woman under 30 with Graves' hyperthyroidism. The conserved cysteine and the conserved F or W are not part of the CDR3 here. Each record gives: V gene, J gene, CDR3 protein.

v_call: TRBV15
j_call: TRBJ2-3
cdr3_aa: ATSALLAGANTDTQY

v_call: TRBV3-1
j_call: TRBJ2-5
cdr3_aa: ASTETGGPGETQY

v_call: TRBV4-1
j_call: TRBJ1-2
cdr3_aa: ASSQVTGGGYGYT

v_call: TRBV5-1
j_call: TRBJ2-7
cdr3_aa: ASSLDQSAYEQY

v_call: TRBV27
j_call: TRBJ2-5
cdr3_aa: ASRMDRGNQETQY

v_call: TRBV4-1
j_call: TRBJ1-1
cdr3_aa: ASSQTPSNTEAF

v_call: TRBV20-1
j_call: TRBJ2-7
cdr3_aa: SALDTNGGYEQY

v_call: TRBV6-1
j_call: TRBJ1-1
cdr3_aa: ASTRDLGNTEAF

v_call: TRBV6-1
j_call: TRBJ1-5
cdr3_aa: ASSEGGSNQPQH

v_call: TRBV6-5
j_call: TRBJ2-2
cdr3_aa: ASSYLAGLTGELF

v_call: TRBV6-1
j_call: TRBJ1-1
cdr3_aa: ASRKGVWNTEAF

v_call: TRBV20-1
j_call: TRBJ2-6
cdr3_aa: SARDKSGANVLT

v_call: TRBV2
j_call: TRBJ2-7
cdr3_aa: ASSEFPGTALLNEQY

v_call: TRBV2
j_call: TRBJ1-5
cdr3_aa: ASRRDSAPGQPQH

v_call: TRBV7-7
j_call: TRBJ1-1
cdr3_aa: ASSSFPGQGTEAF

v_call: TRBV6-5
j_call: TRBJ2-5
cdr3_aa: ASSRGVDGGGYQETQY

v_call: TRBV19
j_call: TRBJ2-7
cdr3_aa: ASSMTGFSYEQY

v_call: TRBV11-1
j_call: TRBJ2-7
cdr3_aa: ASSAPGGPSYEQY

v_call: TRBV2
j_call: TRBJ2-5
cdr3_aa: ASKNNPRGQETQY

v_call: TRBV5-1
j_call: TRBJ2-5
cdr3_aa: ASSWTSGGARLVGAQY

v_call: TRBV20-1
j_call: TRBJ2-2
cdr3_aa: SASLTNTGELF

v_call: TRBV3-1
j_call: TRBJ1-5
cdr3_aa: ASSQDWAGTQNQPQH

v_call: TRBV4-1
j_call: TRBJ1-1
cdr3_aa: ASRRIGQLNTEAF

v_call: TRBV27
j_call: TRBJ2-5
cdr3_aa: ASIPVGSYQETQY

v_call: TRBV12-3/TRBV12-4
j_call: TRBJ2-7
cdr3_aa: ASGVVRREQY

v_call: TRBV6-5
j_call: TRBJ1-2
cdr3_aa: ASSYVRTGGGYGYT